The 29 T cell receptor beta chains given below trace back to one sample, sequenced in a study of CD8+ T cells in alopecia areata. Sequencing relied on a cDNA template that was reverse transcribed from extracted RNA. Sequencing used immunoSEQ multiplex PCR; TCRdb keeps in-frame clones, though not all of them. The repertoire holds 150,000 or so clones, approximately 65% seen once, with around 0.91% in the top ten. Indicated treatment: oral pan-JAK inhibitor, 5-10 mg twice daily. The sequences come from CD4+ T cells sorted from blood, collected at week 4, from a patient treated with tofacitinib. The receptors originated from a human donor with alopecia areata.

The V call is TRBV10-2, the J call TRBJ1-5; 7 nucleotides agree with TRBD1. Germline-derived CDR1 and CDR2 are WSHSY and SAAADI. This CDR3 contains 17 residues. The V segment lost 2 bases and the J segment 7 bases; nucleotides outside the gene matches: 14. The CDR3 here is CASSEPLGNRGRQPQHF. CDR3 bases: TGCGCCAGCAGTGAGCCCCTTGGCAACAGGGGAAGACAGCCCCAGCATTTT.

The chain recombines TRBV15 with TRBJ2-3; 9 nucleotides line up with TRBD2. Germline lookup yields CDR1 LNHNV and CDR2 YYDKDF (reference sequence). J lost 3 bases, V lost 3 bases, and 7 bases had no gene match. CDR3 length: 16 amino acids. CDR3 sequence: CATSSTRGGETDTQYF. DNA for the CDR3: TGTGCCACCAGCAGCACGCGGGGGGGCGAAACAGATACGCAGTATTTT. Full variable domain (outside the CDR3, taken from reference TRBV15 and TRBJ2-3): DAMVIQNPRYQVTQFGKPVTLSCSQTLNHNVMYWYQQKSSQAPKLLFHYYDKDFNNEADTPDNFQSRRPNTSFCFLDIRSPGLGDTAMYLCATSSTRGGETDTQYFGPGTRLTVL.

This clone showed up just once. V is TRBV29-1 and J is TRBJ1-5, with D possibly TRBD1 on 6 matching bases. The germline V gene encodes CDR1 SQVTM and CDR2 ANQGSEA. V dropped 4 bases and J dropped 5 bases, with 12 bases sitting between them. The CDR3 consists of 13 residues. For the CDR3, the DNA is TGCAGCGTTGCCAGGGGCCGGGATCAGCCCCAGCATTTT. Protein product: CSVARGRDQPQHF.

This clone occurred a few times. This chain connects TRBV29-1 to TRBJ2-7, with D tentatively TRBD1 (6 bases). Germline V CDR1 and CDR2: SQVTM, ANQGSEA. This CDR3 has 13 amino acids. Deletions cut 7 bases from V and 2 bases from J, with 15 bases between. Written as DNA, the CDR3 is TGCAGCGGGGGGCAGACAGGCGCCTACGAGCAGTACTTC. It yields the protein CSGGQTGAYEQYF.

In regard to this clone: Other DNA sequences from this sample encode an identical CDR3 as well. V is TRBV30 and J is TRBJ1-5; no reliable D call. With 0 bases removed from V and 4 bases from J, the gap between germline ends came to 7 bases. CDR1 and CDR2 (germline): GTSNPN, SVGIG (reference sequence). The CDR3 runs 13 residues. The CDR3 loop reads CAWSVKSNQPQHF. CDR3 coding DNA: TGTGCCTGGAGTGTAAAATCTAATCAGCCCCAGCATTTT. Using reference TRBV30 and TRBJ1-5 for the parts outside the CDR3, the full variable domain is SQTIHQWPATLVQPVGSPLSLECTVEGTSNPNLYWYRQAAGRGLQLLFYSVGIGQISSEVPQNLSASRPQDRQFILSSKKLLLSDSGFYLCAWSVKSNQPQHFGDGTRLSIL.

The chain links TRBV27 to TRBJ1-2; D is uncertain. Germline-derived CDR1 and CDR2 are MNHEY and SMNVEV (reference sequence). The CDR3 is made up of 13 amino acids. V lost 1 base and J lost 2, with 5 bases in between. The CDR3 here is CASSLYGNYGYTF. The CDR3 region has the DNA TGTGCCAGCAGTTTATACGGGAACTATGGCTACACCTTC.

This clone has just a few counts. V and J are TRBV6-5 and TRBJ1-5; D remains ambiguous. The CDR3 spans 14 residues. The V end was cut by 6 bases, the J end by 0 bases, with 9 bases between. Looked up from germline, CDR1 is MNHEY and CDR2 is SVGAGI. The CDR3 protein is CASRAGISNQPQHF. The CDR3 DNA is TGTGCCAGCAGGGCCGGGATTAGCAATCAGCCCCAGCATTTT.

This rearrangement joins TRBV15 to TRBJ1-1; TRBD1 matches at 7 bases. The trim removed 3 bases at V and 10 bases at J, leaving 5 bases unmatched. There are 12 residues in the CDR3. Germline V gives CDR1 LNHNV, CDR2 YYDKDF (reference sequence). The CDR3 reads CATSSLNRGAFF. The CDR3 nucleotides are TGTGCCACCAGCAGCCTGAACAGGGGAGCTTTCTTT. Based on the CDR3 plus reference TRBV15 and TRBJ1-1, the full variable domain is DAMVIQNPRYQVTQFGKPVTLSCSQTLNHNVMYWYQQKSSQAPKLLFHYYDKDFNNEADTPDNFQSRRPNTSFCFLDIRSPGLGDTAMYLCATSSLNRGAFFGQGTRLTVV.

This chain uses TRBV5-1 with TRBJ1-1; tentative D call: TRBD1 (6 bases). The CDR3 spans 15 residues. In germline, CDR1 is SGHRS, CDR2 YFSETQ. V lost 0 bases and J 0 bases, leaving 9 bases between the germline ends. CDR3 nucleotide sequence: TGCGCCAGCAGCTTGGCCGGACAGATGAACACTGAAGCTTTCTTT. Amino acids: CASSLAGQMNTEAFF.

The chain combines TRBV29-1 with TRBJ2-5, with no clear D. This CDR3 is built from 12 residues. Germline CDR1 and CDR2: SQVTM and ANQGSEA. V lost 4 bases to trimming and J lost 8 bases, with 14 bases between them. The CDR3 nucleotides read TGCAGCGTTGTTGGTGGCCCCGGAACCCAGTACTTC. Translated, it gives CSVVGGPGTQYF.

The V and J genes are TRBV30 and TRBJ1-2; maybe TRBD1 (6 bases). Germline lookup yields CDR1 GTSNPN and CDR2 SVGIG (reference sequence). The germline V and J ends were trimmed by 3 bases and 1 base, with 12 bases remaining between them. The CDR3 covers 14 residues. CDR3 loop: CAWSPGGVNYGYTF. The CDR3 nucleotides read TGTGCCTGGAGCCCTGGGGGCGTTAACTATGGCTACACCTTC.

In this sample, this clone turned up a few times. The same CDR3 arises from other DNA sequences in this sample as well. The chain carries TRBV5-6 and TRBJ2-5, with TRBD1 matching over 8 bases. V was clipped by 1 base and J by 4 bases; unmatched bases: 0. The germline gives CDR1 SGHDT, CDR2 YYEEEE. The CDR3 loop spans 13 amino acids. This chain's CDR3 is CASSLQGAETQYF. CDR3 in DNA: TGTGCCAGCAGCTTGCAGGGGGCAGAGACCCAGTACTTC.

This rearrangement joins TRBV2 to TRBJ1-3; weak D call: TRBD1 (6 bases). The CDR3 is 13 residues long. V was trimmed by 8 bases and J by 0 bases, leaving 8 bases between them. Germline V CDR1 and CDR2: SNHLY, FYNNEI. The DNA of the CDR3 is TGTGCCAGCGGACAGCACTCTGGAAACACCATATATTTT. Translation: CASGQHSGNTIYF.

This clone was seen once. V gene TRBV20-1 combines with J gene TRBJ1-1; possible D gene TRBD1, 5 bases. Germline V gene sequence: CDR1 DFQATT, CDR2 SNEGSKA (reference sequence). Trimming shortened V by 6 bases and J by 8 bases, and 13 bases separated the two germline ends. CDR3 length: 11 amino acids. CDR3 amino acids: CSASGGIEAFF. CDR3 nucleotides: TGCAGTGCAAGTGGGGGGATAGAAGCTTTCTTT.

The V gene is TRBV9, the J gene TRBJ1-6, with a possible D match to TRBD1 (6 bases). The V and J ends lost 1 base and 8 bases respectively, with 13 bases between them. Germline CDR1 is SGDLS and CDR2 is YYNGEE. CDR3 length: 15 residues. The CDR3 is CASSVSTGRDSPLHF. CDR3 DNA sequence: TGTGCCAGCAGCGTATCTACAGGGAGAGATTCACCCCTCCACTTT.

The chain has TRBV5-1 and TRBJ2-5; maybe TRBD2 (6 bases). The CDR3 has 15 residues. V was shortened by 0 bases and J by 3 bases, with 12 bases between the two germline ends. Germline V gene lookup returns CDR1 SGHRS and CDR2 YFSETQ. DNA for the CDR3: TGCGCCAGCAGCTTGGTTGCGGGGTCAAAAGAGACCCAGTACTTC. Protein sequence: CASSLVAGSKETQYF.

The rearrangement links TRBV25-1 to TRBJ2-5, with 10 positions matching TRBD2. The CDR3 has 14 amino acids. Germline V gives CDR1 MGHDK, CDR2 SYGVNS. J was trimmed by 7 bases and V by 1 base; bases with no gene match: 3. The CDR3 sequence is CASSEFRTSGTQYF. DNA for the CDR3: TGTGCCAGCAGTGAATTTAGGACTAGCGGGACCCAGTACTTC.

The genes are TRBV27 and TRBJ2-1; no reliable D call. The V gene lost 4 bases and the J gene lost 4 bases, with 8 bases spanning the gap. Germline CDR1 MNHEY, CDR2 SMNVEV (reference sequence). CDR3 size: 13 residues. CDR3 in amino acids: CASSSPPYNEQFF. For the CDR3, the DNA is TGTGCCAGCAGTTCCCCCCCTTACAATGAGCAGTTCTTC.

The chain links TRBV4-2 to TRBJ1-5; 7 positions match TRBD1. Germline CDR1 LGHNA, CDR2 YNFKEQ. The V segment lost 0 bases and the J segment 0 bases; nucleotides outside the gene matches: 5. The CDR3 consists of 17 residues. CDR3 nucleotides: TGTGCCAGCAGCCAAGACCGAACAGGGGTTAGCAATCAGCCCCAGCATTTT. Protein product: CASSQDRTGVSNQPQHF.

V is TRBV12-5 and J is TRBJ2-5; D call uncertain. Germline V gives CDR1 LGHNT, CDR2 FRNRAP. CDR3 length: 15 amino acids. Trimming removed 1 base from V and 3 bases from J, with 12 bases in between. CDR3 protein: CASGLGFRTEETQYF. CDR3 sequence (DNA): TGTGCTAGTGGTTTGGGTTTCAGGACGGAAGAGACCCAGTACTTC.

This chain uses TRBV29-1 with TRBJ1-2; 12 bases are a match to TRBD1. Unmatched junction bases numbered 2, after V lost 6 bases and J lost 3 bases. The germline CDR1 and CDR2 sequences are SQVTM and ANQGSEA. This CDR3 is 13 amino acids long. The CDR3 region has the DNA TGCAGCGTGGGGACAGGGGGCGACTATGGCTACACCTTC. Residues: CSVGTGGDYGYTF.

The J gene is TRBJ2-1, the V gene TRBV11-2; D assignment may be TRBD1 or TRBD2 (6 bases each). Looked up from germline, CDR1 is SGHAT and CDR2 is FQNNGV. The CDR3 has 16 residues. Deletions cut 5 bases from V and 0 bases from J, with 14 bases between. CDR3 residues: CASSPLGGSSYNEQFF. The CDR3 DNA sequence: TGTGCCAGCAGCCCACTGGGGGGCAGCTCCTACAATGAGCAGTTCTTC.

The rearrangement links TRBV2 to TRBJ2-2; a weak D match, TRBD1 (5 bases). The germline V gene has CDR1 SNHLY and CDR2 FYNNEI. The V end lost 1 base, the J end lost 6 bases, and 12 bases lay between the germline ends. The CDR3 spans 15 residues. CDR3 bases: TGTGCCAGCAGTGAAGGGGGCGCGGTCGCCGGGGAGCTGTTTTTT. Its protein is CASSEGGAVAGELFF.

The chain couples TRBV29-1 to TRBJ2-7; 7 bases fit TRBD2. The CDR3 length is 14 residues. Trimming removed 4 bases from V and 6 bases from J; junction bases left unmatched: 12. Germline V gene lookup returns CDR1 SQVTM and CDR2 ANQGSEA. The CDR3 sequence is CSVGGGPPFGEQYF. Written as DNA, the CDR3 is TGCAGCGTTGGGGGGGGACCGCCCTTTGGCGAGCAGTACTTC.

This sequence joins TRBV30 and TRBJ1-2, with D hard to call. This CDR3 is built from 12 residues. Germline assignment: CDR1 GTSNPN and CDR2 SVGIG (reference sequence). Trimming took off 0 bases at V and 4 bases at J, with 6 bases between the two ends. This chain's CDR3 is CAWSVGLYGYTF. CDR3 bases: TGTGCCTGGAGTGTAGGGCTCTATGGCTACACCTTC.

The CDR3 loop is CASSASGSGANVLTF. CDR3 sequence (DNA): TGTGCCAGCAGCGCATCAGGCTCTGGGGCCAACGTCCTGACTTTC. This rearrangement joins TRBV5-4 to TRBJ2-6; D is unclear. V was cut by 4 bases and J by 0 bases, with 8 bases left in between. The CDR3 covers 15 residues. Per germline, CDR1 SGHNT and CDR2 YYREEE (reference sequence).

The rearrangement joins TRBV5-8 to TRBJ1-2; D gene unclear. Trimming took 0 bases from V and 4 from J, leaving 7 bases between them. Germline CDR1 reads SGHTS; CDR2 reads YDEGEE. This CDR3 is 13 amino acids long. The CDR3, as DNA: TGTGCCAGCAGCTTGGAGGGTACCTATGGCTACACCTTC. It is translated as CASSLEGTYGYTF. Full variable domain (rest looked up from reference TRBV5-8 and TRBJ1-2): EAGVTQSPTHLIKTRGQQATLRCSPISGHTSVYWYQQALGLGLQFLLWYDEGEERNRGNFPPRFSGRQFPNYSSELNVNALELEDSALYLCASSLEGTYGYTFGSGTRLTVV.

The rearrangement links TRBV2 to TRBJ1-4; D is uncertain. V lost 4 bases to trimming and J lost 7 bases, with 10 bases between them. The CDR3 totals 13 residues. Germline loops: CDR1 SNHLY, CDR2 FYNNEI. The CDR3 nucleotides read TGTGCCAGCAGTGTTGTCTTCGGTGAAAAACTGTTTTTT. This sequence encodes CASSVVFGEKLFF. Full variable domain (rest looked up from reference TRBV2 and TRBJ1-4): EPEVTQTPSHQVTQMGQEVILRCVPISNHLYFYWYRQILGQKVEFLVSFYNNEISEKSEIFDDQFSVERPDGSNFTLKIRSTKLEDSAMYFCASSVVFGEKLFFGSGTQLSVL.

This clone was seen once. The rearrangement uses TRBV30 and TRBJ1-2, with D unresolved. This CDR3 region has 13 residues. Germline CDR1 GTSNPN, CDR2 SVGIG (reference sequence). The V end lost 2 bases, the J end lost 8 bases, and 15 bases lay between the germline ends. CDR3 loop: CAWSSGGLGGYTF. CDR3 DNA sequence: TGTGCCTGGAGTAGCGGCGGCCTTGGGGGCTACACCTTC.